Below are 23 T cell receptor beta chains sequenced from a single sample in a study of blood T cell repertoires in COVID-19. Only in-frame clones appear in the TCRdb table, and some are missing; sequencing was by immunoSEQ multiplex PCR. In the table there are fewer than 500,000 clones, roughly nine tenths of which are singletons. Material: PBMCs or T cells enriched from blood (not recorded which). The receptors derive from a man in his thirties or forties who had recovered from COVID-19.

V is TRBV5-6 and J is TRBJ2-7, with 9 bases aligning to TRBD2. V lost 0 bases to trimming and J lost 4 bases; unmatched junction nucleotides: 11. Germline V gives CDR1 SGHDT, CDR2 YYEEEE. The CDR3 totals 17 residues. The CDR3 DNA is TGTGCCAGCAGCTTGGCCGTTAGCGGGAGAGTTTTTTACGAGCAGTACTTC. Its protein product is CASSLAVSGRVFYEQYF.

The chain joins TRBV11-2 to TRBJ2-7; 8 bases fit TRBD1. The CDR3 is made up of 12 amino acids. Unmatched junction bases numbered 4, after V lost 5 bases and J lost 7 bases. CDR1 is SGHAT, CDR2 FQNNGV, per germline. The CDR3 nucleotides are TGTGCCAGCAGCCCCCGGGACAGGGAGCAGTACTTC. This codes for CASSPRDREQYF.

This clone was counted a single time. The chain combines TRBV24-1 with TRBJ2-3; the match to TRBD1 covers 10 bases. V was pared by 3 bases and J by 6 bases, with 8 bases of the junction left unmatched. The CDR3 runs 16 residues. Germline CDR1 KGHDR, CDR2 SFDVKD. The CDR3 DNA reads as TGTGCCACCAGTGATAAAGGGACAGGGGCGTGGGATACGCAGTATTTT. Its translation: CATSDKGTGAWDTQYF.

The V and J genes are TRBV12-5 and TRBJ2-1; 9 positions agree with TRBD1. The CDR3 runs to 15 residues. Germline values: CDR1 LGHNT, CDR2 FRNRAP. V was clipped by 5 bases and J by 6 bases; unmatched bases: 8. The chain's CDR3 is CASGPRQGVFNEQFF. The CDR3 coding sequence is TGTGCTAGTGGTCCCAGACAGGGGGTGTTCAATGAGCAGTTCTTC.

The V and J genes are TRBV6-5 and TRBJ1-1, with 7 bases lining up with TRBD1. CDR1 and CDR2 (germline): MNHEY, SVGAGI. V dropped 0 bases and J dropped 8; count of bases not matched to a gene: 3. The CDR3 loop spans 13 amino acids. CDR3 DNA sequence: TGTGCCAGCAGTTACTCGGGCAGGGGGGAAGCTTTCTTT. Amino acid sequence: CASSYSGRGEAFF.

The chain uses TRBV7-9 and TRBJ2-3, with 8 bases identical to TRBD2. Germline V CDR1 and CDR2: SEHNR, FQNEAQ (reference sequence). This CDR3 is built from 15 residues. J gave up 6 bases and V 2 bases, and 7 bases lay outside the gene matches. CDR3 DNA sequence: TGTGCCAGCAGCTTAAGTAGCGGGGCCCGGGATACGCAGTATTTT. This gives the protein CASSLSSGARDTQYF.

CDR3: CASSARLNSYNEQFF. CDR3 sequence (DNA): TGTGCCAGCAGCGCGCGTTTAAACTCCTACAATGAGCAGTTCTTC. V gene TRBV9 combines with J gene TRBJ2-1; D not resolved. V was pared by 3 bases and J by 0 bases, with 10 bases between. Germline CDR1 and CDR2: SGDLS and YYNGEE. The CDR3 is made up of 15 amino acids.

The rearrangement joins TRBV6-5 to TRBJ2-7, with TRBD1 identical over 7 bases. Germline assignment: CDR1 MNHEY and CDR2 SVGAGI. V lost 4 bases to trimming and J lost 1 base; unmatched junction nucleotides: 7. This CDR3 spans 15 amino acids. The CDR3 region is CASSSQVGQSYEQYF. The CDR3 DNA reads as TGTGCCAGCAGTTCCCAGGTGGGACAGTCCTACGAGCAGTACTTC.

The rearrangement links TRBV21-1 to TRBJ2-2; the table names TRBD1, a call not compared with the DNA. TRBV21-1 is classified as a pseudogene. The CDR3 has 16 residues. This CDR3 is CASSSPGQGHTGELFF. CDR3 DNA sequence: TGTGCCAGCAGCAGCCCGGGACAGGGACACACCGGGGAGCTGTTTTTT.

In its sample, this clone was seen a few times. The identical CDR3 is also encoded by other nucleotide sequences in the sample. The V call is TRBV15, the J call TRBJ1-2; no reliable D call. Germline CDR1 is LNHNV and CDR2 is YYDKDF (reference sequence). The CDR3 spans 12 residues. V lost 0 bases, J lost 7 bases, and 6 bases lay in between. The CDR3 is CATSRDLVGYTF. CDR3 DNA: TGTGCCACCAGCAGAGATCTCGTTGGCTACACCTTC.

The CDR3 loop reads CAWSVRSLRDEQYF. The CDR3 nucleotides read TGTGCCTGGAGTGTAAGGAGTCTCAGGGACGAGCAGTACTTC. This sequence joins TRBV30 and TRBJ2-7; possible D gene TRBD1, 5 bases. Germline values: CDR1 GTSNPN, CDR2 SVGIG (reference sequence). V was trimmed by 0 bases and J by 5 bases, leaving 14 bases between them. This CDR3 region has 14 residues.

This clone has just a few counts. Here the CDR3 reads CASGPGGGRGDTQYF. CDR3 in DNA: TGTGCCAGTGGGCCAGGAGGCGGGAGAGGTGATACGCAGTATTTT. This chain uses TRBV19 with TRBJ2-3; 7 positions match TRBD2. CDR3 length: 15 amino acids. Unmatched junction bases numbered 14, after V lost 8 bases and J lost 6 bases. Germline V gene data show CDR1 as LNHDA and CDR2 as SQIVND (reference sequence).

This sequence joins TRBV27 and TRBJ2-5, with a tentative D call TRBD1 (5 bases). Deletions cut 6 bases from V and 7 bases from J, with 9 bases between. CDR3 length: 11 amino acids. The germline V gene encodes CDR1 MNHEY and CDR2 SMNVEV (reference sequence). As DNA, the CDR3 is TGTGCCAGCAGATCTACAGGGACCCAGTACTTC. As protein: CASRSTGTQYF.

This clone was detected a few times. The gene calls are TRBV3-1 (or the pseudogene TRBV3-2) and TRBJ2-7; D may be TRBD2 (6 bases). The CDR3 is 15 residues long. The V gene lost 8 bases and the J gene lost 4 bases, with 21 bases spanning the gap. Germline V CDR1 and CDR2: LGHDT, YNNKEL (reference sequence). This CDR3 reads CASRGRGQNRYEQYF. The CDR3 bases are TGTGCCAGCCGCGGGCGGGGCCAGAATAGGTACGAGCAGTACTTC.

The V gene is TRBV12-5, the J gene TRBJ2-5; 14 bases are a match to TRBD2. This CDR3 region has 15 residues. V shed 6 bases and J 5 bases; nucleotides not matched to a gene: 5. Germline V gives CDR1 LGHNT, CDR2 FRNRAP. CDR3 loop: CASGSGLAGGETQYF. The CDR3 DNA sequence: TGTGCTAGTGGCTCCGGACTAGCGGGAGGTGAGACCCAGTACTTC.

The genes are TRBV29-1 and TRBJ2-7, with 7 bases identical to TRBD1. The CDR3 contains 12 residues. With 4 bases clipped from V and 6 bases from J, the junction kept 6 bases outside the gene matches. Germline V lookup: CDR1 SQVTM, CDR2 ANQGSEA. The CDR3 spells CSVVLGGPEQYF. CDR3 nucleotide sequence: TGCAGCGTTGTACTAGGGGGCCCCGAGCAGTACTTC.

The CDR3 here is CASSLTRGLYEQYF. As DNA, the CDR3 is TGCGCCAGCAGCTTGACCAGGGGGCTGTACGAGCAGTACTTC. The chain combines TRBV5-1 with TRBJ2-7; TRBD1 matches at 8 bases. V was pared by 1 base and J by 4 bases, with 4 bases of the junction left unmatched. The CDR3 has 14 amino acids. Per germline, CDR1 SGHRS and CDR2 YFSETQ.

The CDR3 region is CASSLVSGDTYEQYF. The CDR3 DNA is TGTGCCAGCAGCTTAGTTAGCGGGGATACCTACGAGCAGTACTTC. The chain joins TRBV7-2 to TRBJ2-7; 8 bases align to TRBD2. The CDR3 loop spans 15 amino acids. Looked up from germline, CDR1 is SGHTA and CDR2 is FQGNSA. The trim removed 1 base at V and 2 bases at J, leaving 4 bases unmatched.

This chain connects TRBV7-9 to TRBJ1-5; D possibly corresponds to TRBD1 (5 bases). This CDR3 has 12 amino acids. V was shortened by 5 bases and J by 7 bases, with 9 bases between the two germline ends. Germline-derived CDR1 and CDR2 are SEHNR and FQNEAQ (reference sequence). CDR3 DNA sequence: TGTGCCAGCAGCATCGACAGACAGCCCCAGCATTTT. It codes for CASSIDRQPQHF.

This clone was found once. The chain has TRBV5-1 and TRBJ2-5; TRBD2 matches 11 bases. Germline trimming cut 5 bases from V and 5 bases from J; bases unmatched to any gene: 5. The CDR3 contains 14 residues. Looked up from germline, CDR1 is SGHRS and CDR2 is YFSETQ. The DNA for the CDR3 is TGCGCCAGCAGACTAGCGGGAGTAGTGGAGACCCAGTACTTC. This sequence encodes CASRLAGVVETQYF.

The sample holds one count of this clone. The chain uses TRBV6-1 and TRBJ1-1, with D perhaps matching TRBD1 (6 bases). With 2 bases removed from V and 4 bases from J, the gap between germline ends came to 17 bases. The CDR3 contains 16 residues. Germline V gene data show CDR1 as MNHNS and CDR2 as SASEGT. CDR3 sequence (DNA): TGTGCCAGCAGTGAATTATCTGGGACATCCGGCACTGAAGCTTTCTTT. The encoded protein is CASSELSGTSGTEAFF.

V is TRBV5-6 and J is TRBJ2-1; perhaps TRBD1 as D (5 bases). V lost 4 bases and J 8 bases, leaving 13 bases between the germline ends. The CDR3 totals 13 residues. The V gene's germline CDR1 is SGHDT and CDR2 YYEEEE. The CDR3 DNA reads TGTGCCAGCAGCCCAGGGCGTATGCATGAGCAGTTCTTC. It encodes CASSPGRMHEQFF.

The V and J genes are TRBV5-1 and TRBJ2-1; TRBD1 matches at 7 bases. The CDR3 runs 16 residues. Trimming cost V 0 bases and J 5 bases; bases outside gene matches: 8. Per germline, CDR1 SGHRS and CDR2 YFSETQ. The CDR3 DNA is TGCGCCAGCAGCTTGGCGACAGGGTCGGGGAACAATGAGCAGTTCTTC. Translation gives CASSLATGSGNNEQFF. The whole variable domain, filled in from reference TRBV5-1 and TRBJ2-1, reads KAGVTQTPRYLIKTRGQQVTLSCSPISGHRSVSWYQQTPGQGLQFLFEYFSETQRNKGNFPGRFSGRQFSNSRSEMNVSTLELGDSALYLCASSLATGSGNNEQFFGPGTRLTVL.